The clone carrying this T cell receptor beta chain was detected many times. This entry is derived from a study of blood T cell repertoires in COVID-19. On the study more broadly: Material from acute and convalescent COVID-19 was sourced from the United States, Italy and Spain. Sample material is recorded as cDNA or gDNA derived from T cells, B-cell-depleted T cells, or PBMCs.

V trimming: 6 bases; J trimming: 6 bases; junction bases outside the gene matches: 6. The CDR3 runs 14 residues. The germline V gene encodes CDR1 LNHDA and CDR2 SQIVND (reference sequence). Authors' analysis steps: Reference gene primer amplification gave nucleated cell count estimates. Measured with immunoSEQ multiplex PCR; TCRdb has only the in-frame clones, and not every one. V, J and clone size are those of that table, while D and trimming were read from the DNA. Here the sample spans around 290,000 clones, over 75% being singletons. This chain connects TRBV19 to TRBJ1-5, with TRBD1 identical over 9 bases. The sample taken for sequencing was peripheral blood. This receptor was obtained from a woman aged 50 to 60 who had recovered from COVID-19. The CDR3 region is CASSATGGSQPQHF. The CDR3 DNA sequence: TGTGCCAGTAGCGCGACAGGGGGAAGTCAGCCCCAGCATTTT.